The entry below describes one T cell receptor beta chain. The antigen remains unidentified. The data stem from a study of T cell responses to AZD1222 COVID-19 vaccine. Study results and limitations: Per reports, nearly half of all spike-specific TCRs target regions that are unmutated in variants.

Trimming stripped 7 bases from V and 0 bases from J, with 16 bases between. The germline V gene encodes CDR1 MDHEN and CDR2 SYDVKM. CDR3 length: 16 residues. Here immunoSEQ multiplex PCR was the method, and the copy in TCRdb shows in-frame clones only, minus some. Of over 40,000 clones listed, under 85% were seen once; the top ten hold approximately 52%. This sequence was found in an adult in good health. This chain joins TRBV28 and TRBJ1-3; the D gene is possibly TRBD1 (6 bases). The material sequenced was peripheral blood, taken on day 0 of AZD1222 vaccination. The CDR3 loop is CASTQAGAHSGNTIYF. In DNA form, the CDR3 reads TGTGCCAGCACCCAAGCAGGGGCCCACTCTGGAAACACCATATATTTT.